This entry is about one T cell receptor beta chain. Its antigen is still unknown. The CDR3 is 11 amino acids. Trimming stripped 8 bases from V and 6 bases from J, with 11 bases between. CDR1 is SQVTM, CDR2 ANQGSEA, per germline. A multiplex PCR was run with 60 Vbeta primers and 13 Jbeta primers. Some clones are missing from TCRdb's copy, which holds only in-frame ones; the method was immunoSEQ multiplex PCR. The table has more than 150,000 clones, 81% seen once. This record belongs to a study of cytomegalovirus exposure and HLA in healthy donors. Overall study results and limits: The investigators catalogued 150 to 200 TCR beta chains as cytomegalovirus-associated.

The sequence came from a man aged 50 or older in good health and CMV-seronegative. The chain couples TRBV29-1 to TRBJ2-1; D not resolved. Material for sequencing was PBMCs. The CDR3 loop reads CSLRESNEQFF. The CDR3 DNA sequence: TGCAGCCTTAGAGAGTCCAATGAGCAGTTCTTC.